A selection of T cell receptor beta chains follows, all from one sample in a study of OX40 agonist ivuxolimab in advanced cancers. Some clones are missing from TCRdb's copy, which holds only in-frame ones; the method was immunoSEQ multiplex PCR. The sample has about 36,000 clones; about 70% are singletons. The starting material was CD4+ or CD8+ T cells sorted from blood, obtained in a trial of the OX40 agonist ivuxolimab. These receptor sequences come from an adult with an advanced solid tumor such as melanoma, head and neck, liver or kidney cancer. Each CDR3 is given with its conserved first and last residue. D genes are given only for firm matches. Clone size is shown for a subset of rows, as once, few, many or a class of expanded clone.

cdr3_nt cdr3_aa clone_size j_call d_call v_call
TGTGCCAGCAGCTTTGGTCTCAGGGAGACCCTCCACTTT CASSFGLRETLHF few TRBJ1-6 . TRBV7-9
TGTGCCAGCAGTGAGGGGACAGGGGTTCAGCGAGAGACCCAGTACTTC CASSEGTGVQRETQYF . TRBJ2-5 TRBD1 TRBV6-1
TGTGCCACCACAGGGGGCAGTCCGAACACTGAAGCTTTCTTT CATTGGSPNTEAFF few TRBJ1-1 TRBD1 TRBV15
TGTGCCAGCAGCGTAGGAGATTTAACTAATGAAAAACTGTTTTTT CASSVGDLTNEKLFF once TRBJ1-4 . TRBV9
TGCGCCAGCAGCTTGGAGGGGACAGGGGTTGGCTACACCTTC CASSLEGTGVGYTF . TRBJ1-2 TRBD1 TRBV5-1
TGTGCCAGCATCTCGATGGGCCAAGCTTTCTTT CASISMGQAFF . TRBJ1-1 . TRBV6-5
TGTGCCAGCAGTCGGACTAGCGGGGGTCGGGATACGCAGTATTTT CASSRTSGGRDTQYF . TRBJ2-3 TRBD2 TRBV2
TGTGCCAGCAGTCTCACCCCCCGGGGGAACACTGAAGCTTTCTTT CASSLTPRGNTEAFF . TRBJ1-1 . TRBV6-5
TGTGCCAGCAGCCTGACTAGCGGGGGGGCGGGAGAGACCCAGTACTTC CASSLTSGGAGETQYF . TRBJ2-5 TRBD2 TRBV6-6
TGTGCCAGCAGCTTAGCGGGGCAGTCTAATGAAAAACTGTTTTTT CASSLAGQSNEKLFF . TRBJ1-4 . TRBV7-2
TGCGCCAGCAGCGAGGGACAGGGTGGAGAGACCCAGTACTTC CASSEGQGGETQYF . TRBJ2-5 TRBD1 TRBV4-1
TGTGCCAGCAGCCAACAGACCGCGTTAAATGAAAAACTGTTTTTT CASSQQTALNEKLFF . TRBJ1-4 . TRBV7-9
TGTGCCAGCAGCTCGGCTATAGCGGGACTCCCGGGTACGCAGTATTTT CASSSAIAGLPGTQYF once TRBJ2-3 TRBD2 TRBV5-4
TGTGCCAGCAGCTTAGAAAAATCCGGAAACACCATATATTTT CASSLEKSGNTIYF . TRBJ1-3 . TRBV7-9
TGTGCCAGCAGCACCCGACAGGGGATCAATGAAAAACTGTTTTTT CASSTRQGINEKLFF . TRBJ1-4 TRBD1 TRBV7-8
TGTGCCAGCAACGGACCGGGACACCACTACGAGCAGTACTTC CASNGPGHHYEQYF once TRBJ2-7 . TRBV11-2
TGTGCCAGCAGTCAACATGACGGTTCACCCCTCCACTTT CASSQHDGSPLHF . TRBJ1-6 . TRBV6-6
TGCGCCAGCAGCCAGAGATCGGGGGGAGGTGAGACCCAGTACTTC CASSQRSGGGETQYF few TRBJ2-5 TRBD2 TRBV4-1
TGTGCCAGCAGCTACAGGGTTTCTAGCACAGATACGCAGTATTTT CASSYRVSSTDTQYF few TRBJ2-3 . TRBV5-4
TGTGCCAGTAGTACTTGGACAGGGGGGATGAACATTCAGTACTTC CASSTWTGGMNIQYF . TRBJ2-4 TRBD1 TRBV19
TGCGCCAGCAGCGGGGGACAGGGGAGCACAGATACGCAGTATTTT CASSGGQGSTDTQYF . TRBJ2-3 TRBD1 TRBV5-1
TGTGCCAGCAGTGAGGGCCAGGGGGTCAGCAATCAGCCCCAGCATTTT CASSEGQGVSNQPQHF . TRBJ1-5 TRBD1 TRBV6-1
TGCGCCAGCAGCGGACTAGCGGGGGGGGCAGATACGCAGTATTTT CASSGLAGGADTQYF . TRBJ2-3 TRBD2 TRBV4-1
TGCGCCAGCAGCCAAGATTTTGCTGGGACAAACACCATATATTTT CASSQDFAGTNTIYF few TRBJ1-3 . TRBV4-1
TGCGCCAGCAGCCAAACCCCAGGGGAGTGGTATGGCTACACCTTC CASSQTPGEWYGYTF . TRBJ1-2 . TRBV4-1
TGCGCCAGCAGCTTGGAGGGGAGTCCTCGGGACGAGCAGTACTTC CASSLEGSPRDEQYF . TRBJ2-7 . TRBV5-1
TGCGCCAGCAGCTTGGTAGCGATTACCCAGGGCTCCTATAATTCACCCCTCCACTTT CASSLVAITQGSYNSPLHF few TRBJ1-6 . TRBV5-1
TGTGCCAGCAGACCACGGTCAAGAGAGACCCAGTACTTC CASRPRSRETQYF . TRBJ2-5 . TRBV6-5
TGCGCCAGCAGTGAGTCCGGAACAAAGGTGGCAGATACGCAGTATTTT CASSESGTKVADTQYF . TRBJ2-3 . TRBV10-2
TGTGCCAGCTCACCAATCAGGACAGATAATTCACCCCTCCACTTT CASSPIRTDNSPLHF . TRBJ1-6 . TRBV18
TGTGCCAGCAGCTTAGCAGGACGGAATCAGCCCCAGCATTTT CASSLAGRNQPQHF . TRBJ1-5 . TRBV11-2
TGTGCCAGCAGCGTAGGAATTAGTGGGGGGATTCATGAGCAGTTCTTC CASSVGISGGIHEQFF . TRBJ2-1 . TRBV9
TGTGCCAGCAGCTTGGGGAGGACTAGCGGGGGATACCAAGAGACCCAGTACTTC CASSLGRTSGGYQETQYF . TRBJ2-5 TRBD2 TRBV5-4
TGTGCCAGCAGTCTGACAGGGGGGGCAGAGACCCAGTACTTC CASSLTGGAETQYF few TRBJ2-5 TRBD1 TRBV28
TGCGCCAGCAGCCGAGGACTTGGCTACGAGCAGTACTTC CASSRGLGYEQYF . TRBJ2-7 . TRBV4-1
TGCGCCAGCAGCCAAGAAGGCGGCTTAAGAAATACGCAGTATTTT CASSQEGGLRNTQYF few TRBJ2-3 . TRBV4-1
TGTGCCAGCAGTGCAACCCGGGGGACAGACGAGACCCAGTACTTC CASSATRGTDETQYF . TRBJ2-5 . TRBV25-1
TGTGCCAGTAGTATACAGGGACGGTCCCAGCATTTT CASSIQGRSQHF . TRBJ1-5 . TRBV19
TGTGCCAGCAGCAATGGACTAGTAATAGATACGCAGTATTTT CASSNGLVIDTQYF . TRBJ2-3 TRBD2 TRBV5-5
TGTGCCACCTTCAGGGGGCCTGGGAACACTGAAGCTTTCTTT CATFRGPGNTEAFF few TRBJ1-1 TRBD1 TRBV19
TGCGCCAGCAGCCATAATAGCGGGGCCCATTACGGGACAGATACGCAGTATTTT CASSHNSGAHYGTDTQYF . TRBJ2-3 TRBD2 TRBV4-1
TGTGCCAGCAGTGAAAGCGGGGGGGCCATCGGGGAGCTGTTTTTT CASSESGGAIGELFF few TRBJ2-2 TRBD2 TRBV2
TGTGCCAGCAGCTTAGTTGGGGGGCTGGCGGAAAAACTGTTTTTT CASSLVGGLAEKLFF . TRBJ1-4 . TRBV7-6
TGTGCCAGCAGCCGACACAGGGTTACCGGGGAGCTGTTTTTT CASSRHRVTGELFF few TRBJ2-2 . TRBV11-2
TGTGCCAGCCGACGTTCGGGGGCCGGTGAGACCCAGTACTTC CASRRSGAGETQYF . TRBJ2-5 . TRBV5-6
TGCGCCAGCAGCCGAGATCAACAGGTAAACGAGCAGTACTTC CASSRDQQVNEQYF . TRBJ2-7 . TRBV4-1
TGTGCCAGCAGCTTAGTAAAGACAGGCCCCTATGGCTACACCTTC CASSLVKTGPYGYTF . TRBJ1-2 . TRBV7-2
TGTGCCAGCAGTGAAGTTGGCCTTACTGAAGCTTTCTTT CASSEVGLTEAFF . TRBJ1-1 . TRBV25-1
TGTGCCAGCAGCTTGAGGCAGAATTCAGATACGCAGTATTTT CASSLRQNSDTQYF . TRBJ2-3 . TRBV5-4
TGTGCCAGCAGTGAAGCCATCCTGCAAGGTGGCTACACCTTC CASSEAILQGGYTF . TRBJ1-2 . TRBV6-1
TGTGCCAGCAGCGTAGGGCAGAACTCCTACAATGAGCAGTTCTTC CASSVGQNSYNEQFF . TRBJ2-1 . TRBV9
TGTGCCAGCAGCTTGGACAGGGCTCCCAATTCACCCCTCCACTTT CASSLDRAPNSPLHF few TRBJ1-6 TRBD1 TRBV7-3
TGCAGTGCCCAAAAGGACAGGGTGACTTTCTTT CSAQKDRVTFF . TRBJ1-1 TRBD1 TRBV20-1
TGTGCCAGCAGTCCCCACGACGAGCAGTACTTC CASSPHDEQYF . TRBJ2-7 . TRBV6-6